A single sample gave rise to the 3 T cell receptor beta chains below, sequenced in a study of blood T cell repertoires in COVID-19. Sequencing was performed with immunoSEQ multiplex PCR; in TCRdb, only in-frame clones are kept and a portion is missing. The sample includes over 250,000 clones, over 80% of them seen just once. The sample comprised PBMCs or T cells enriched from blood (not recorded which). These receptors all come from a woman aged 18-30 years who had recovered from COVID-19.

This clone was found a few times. CDR3: CATSGASGLPGELFF. In DNA, the CDR3 is TGTGCCACCAGTGGGGCTAGCGGGTTGCCCGGGGAGCTGTTTTTT. V and J are TRBV24-1 and TRBJ2-2; 8 nucleotides match TRBD2. Germline trimming cut 5 bases from V and 6 bases from J; bases unmatched to any gene: 7. The CDR3 is made up of 15 amino acids. Looked up from germline, CDR1 is KGHDR and CDR2 is SFDVKD.

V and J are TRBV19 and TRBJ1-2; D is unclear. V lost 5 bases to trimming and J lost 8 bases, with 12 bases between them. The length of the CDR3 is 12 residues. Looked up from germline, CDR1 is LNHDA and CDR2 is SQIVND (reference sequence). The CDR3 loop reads CASSFAAGGYTF. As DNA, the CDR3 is TGTGCCAGTAGTTTCGCTGCGGGGGGCTACACCTTC.

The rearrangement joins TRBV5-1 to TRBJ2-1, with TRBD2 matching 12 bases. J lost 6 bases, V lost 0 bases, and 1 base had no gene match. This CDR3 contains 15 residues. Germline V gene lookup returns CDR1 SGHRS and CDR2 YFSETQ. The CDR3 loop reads CASSLELAGGNEQFF. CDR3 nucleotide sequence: TGCGCCAGCAGCTTGGAACTAGCGGGGGGCAATGAGCAGTTCTTC.